This T cell receptor (beta chain) was captured in a study of blood T cell repertoires in COVID-19. Looking at the study overall: Samples came from the United States, Italy and Spain, spanning acute and convalescent COVID-19. The analysed material was cDNA or gDNA that came from T cells, B-cell-depleted T cells, or PBMCs.

Germline CDR1 reads MDHEN; CDR2 reads SYDVKM. Between the trimmed V and J ends, which lost 7 bases and 0 bases, there was a span of 19 bases. CDR3 size: 17 residues. Some clones are missing from TCRdb's copy, which holds only in-frame ones; the method was immunoSEQ multiplex PCR. Among about 180,000 clones listed, approximately 85% were seen once. Seattle-derived patients entered the study during active infection and were followed longitudinally. This rearrangement joins TRBV28 to TRBJ1-3; no clear D. This clonotype was sampled from a man older than 75 with COVID-19, enrolled during active disease. The sample consisted of peripheral blood. The CDR3 here is CASKAPGLADSGNTIYF. CDR3 coding DNA: TGTGCCAGCAAGGCCCCCGGACTCGCGGACTCTGGAAACACCATATATTTT. The whole variable domain, remainder taken from reference TRBV28 and TRBJ1-3, is DVKVTQSSRYLVKRTGEKVFLECVQDMDHENMFWYRQDPGLGLRLIYFSYDVKMKEKGDIPEGYSVSREKKERFSLILESASTNQTSMYLCASKAPGLADSGNTIYFGEGSWLTVV.